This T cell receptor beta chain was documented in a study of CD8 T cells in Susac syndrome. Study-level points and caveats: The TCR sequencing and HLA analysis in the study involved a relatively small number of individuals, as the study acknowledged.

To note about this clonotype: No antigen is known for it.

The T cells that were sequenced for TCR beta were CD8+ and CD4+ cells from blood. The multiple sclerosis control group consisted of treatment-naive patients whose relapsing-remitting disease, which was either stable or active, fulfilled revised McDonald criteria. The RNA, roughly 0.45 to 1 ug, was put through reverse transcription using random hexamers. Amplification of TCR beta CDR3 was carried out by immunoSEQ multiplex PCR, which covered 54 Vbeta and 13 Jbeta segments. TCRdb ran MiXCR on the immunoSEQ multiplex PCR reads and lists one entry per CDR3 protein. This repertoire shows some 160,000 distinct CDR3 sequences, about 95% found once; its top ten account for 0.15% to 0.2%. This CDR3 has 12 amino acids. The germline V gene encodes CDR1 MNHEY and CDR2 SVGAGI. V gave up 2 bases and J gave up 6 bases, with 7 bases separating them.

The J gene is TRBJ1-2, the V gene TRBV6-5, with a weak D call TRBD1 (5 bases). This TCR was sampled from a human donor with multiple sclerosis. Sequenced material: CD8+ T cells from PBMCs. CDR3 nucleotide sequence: TGTGCCAGCAGTTACGAGGGGAATGGCTACACCTTC. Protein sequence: CASSYEGNGYTF.